This T cell receptor (beta chain) was observed in a study of shared clonotypes between healthy human individuals. The authors ran the assay at deep level. Genomic DNA (from each subset) was split evenly across several immunoSEQ plates. Only in-frame clones appear in the TCRdb table, and some are missing; sequencing was by immunoSEQ multiplex PCR. The sample yields roughly 300,000 clones, roughly 84% seen once. This clone appeared a few times. As yet, its antigen is unknown. Study findings and constraints: Incompleteness in sorted-subset sequencing, despite large depth, was shown by rarefaction. Naive subsets generally exceeded memory subsets in estimated richness.

The clonotype comes from a man aged 18-30 years in good health. The specimen was memory CD8+ T cells sorted from blood. Subset here: CD45RO+ cells pooled with CCR7-negative TemRA cells.

CDR3 coding DNA: TGTGCCAGCAGTGCCTCTCCTAGCACAGATACGCAGTATTTT. Protein: CASSASPSTDTQYF. V usage is TRBV6-6 and J usage is TRBJ2-3, with D unclear. V lost 5 bases and J 0 bases, leaving 9 bases between the germline ends. The CDR3 sequence is 14 residues long. Germline CDR1 is MNHNY and CDR2 is SVGAGI (reference sequence).